This TCR beta chain was observed in a study of regulatory T cells in long-lasting Graves disease. Building the TCR beta libraries relied on iRepertoire HTBI primers, and CDR3 regions underwent Arm-PCR. One entry per CDR3 protein results from TCRdb running MiXCR on the multiplex PCR reads. This sample has 420,000 or so distinct CDR3 sequences, with around 15% found just once. This clonotype has a count of ten or more. Time point described: newly diagnosed GD, antithyroid drugs for less than 3 months. PBMCs were the source of the RNA used for TCR sequencing. These data also formed part of another study, on T cells in Graves' hyperthyroidism and ophthalmopathy.

This specimen was peripheral blood mononuclear cells (PBMCs), taken at new diagnosis, from a patient treated with antithyroid drugs. The TCR was taken from a woman aged 18-29 years with Graves disease.

The CDR3 region has the DNA TGTGCCAGCAGTGACAGGGCCACAGATACGCAGTATTTT. This translates into CASSDRATDTQYF. The chain is built from TRBV6-4 and TRBJ2-3; D uncertain. Trimming cost V 2 bases and J 2 bases, with 5 bases left between them. The CDR3 extends over 13 amino acids. Germline V gives CDR1 MRHNA, CDR2 SNTAGT.